What follows describes a single TCR beta chain. Since the CDR3 does not end with the conserved phenylalanine or tryptophan, this likely comes from a read error. These data belong to a study of cytomegalovirus exposure and HLA in healthy donors. This CDR3 has 15 residues. The V and J ends lost 5 bases and 7 bases respectively, with 15 bases between them. Germline CDR1 is MNHNS and CDR2 is SASEGT. Use of 60 Vbeta and 13 Jbeta primers characterized the PCR. Measured with immunoSEQ multiplex PCR; TCRdb has only the in-frame clones, and not every one. The profile covers 150,000 to 200,000 clones, with 80% appearing a single time and about a tenth taken by the ten largest.

Material for sequencing was PBMCs. The chain has TRBV6-1 and TRBJ1-6; D is uncertain. The sequence was collected from a young man in good health and CMV-seropositive. CDR3 amino acids: CASSPSPGENSPLHL. The CDR3 DNA sequence: TGTGCCAGCAGTCCCTCGCCGGGAGAGAATTCACCCCTCCACCTT.